The 6 T cell receptor beta chains presented below share a single source sample, sequenced in a study of cytomegalovirus exposure and HLA in healthy donors. Researchers ran the PCR with 60 Vbeta and 13 Jbeta primers. Profiled with immunoSEQ multiplex PCR; TCRdb holds only in-frame clones, not every one. Found here are 90,000 to 120,000 clones, about 72% of them singletons; the top ten hold about 2.5%. The specimen sequenced was PBMCs. These receptors came from a man younger than 35 in good health and CMV-seronegative.

The CDR3 sequence: CASSRTKTLQETQYF. CDR3 in DNA: TGTGCCAGCTCAAGAACCAAGACTCTACAAGAGACCCAGTACTTC. The chain is built from TRBV18 and TRBJ2-5, with no clear D. The germline gives CDR1 KGHSH, CDR2 LQKENI. Trimming stripped 5 bases from V and 2 bases from J, with 15 bases between. CDR3 length: 15 amino acids. The entire variable domain, with the rest obtained from reference TRBV18 and TRBJ2-5, is as follows: NAGVMQNPRHLVRRRGQEARLRCSPMKGHSHVYWYRQLPEEGLKFMVYLQKENIIDESGMPKERFSAEFPKEGPSILRIQQVVRGDSAAYFCASSRTKTLQETQYFGPGTRLLVL.

The rearrangement links TRBV6-4 to TRBJ2-3; 9 nucleotides line up with TRBD1. Germline V gives CDR1 MRHNA, CDR2 SNTAGT. Trimming took 8 bases from V and 3 from J; bases not matched to a gene: 6. The CDR3 covers 14 residues. The CDR3 region is CASRWTGDTDTQYF. In DNA, the CDR3 is TGTGCCAGCCGTTGGACAGGGGATACAGATACGCAGTATTTT.

This clone was recorded once. V gene TRBV7-2 combines with J gene TRBJ2-2; 8 bases line up with TRBD2. With 2 bases clipped from V and 1 base from J, the junction kept 3 bases outside the gene matches. This CDR3 is 16 amino acids long. Germline CDR1 and CDR2: SGHTA and FQGNSA. Written as DNA, the CDR3 is TGTGCCAGCAGCTTAACCCTAGCGGGGAACACCGGGGAGCTGTTTTTT. It is translated as CASSLTLAGNTGELFF. Filled out from reference TRBV7-2 and TRBJ2-2, the complete variable domain reads GAGVSQSPSNKVTEKGKDVELRCDPISGHTALYWYRQSLGQGLEFLIYFQGNSAPDKSGLPSDRFSAERTGGSVSTLTIQRTQQEDSAVYLCASSLTLAGNTGELFFGEGSRLTVL.

This chain connects TRBV5-1 to TRBJ1-6, with 8 positions matching TRBD1. Trimming took 0 bases from V and 9 from J; bases not matched to a gene: 2. The CDR3 loop spans 14 amino acids. CDR1 is SGHRS, CDR2 YFSETQ, per germline. The CDR3: CASSLDRGGSPLHF. CDR3 bases: TGCGCCAGCAGCTTGGACAGGGGGGGTTCACCCCTCCACTTT.

The rearrangement uses TRBV29-1 and TRBJ2-1; a possible D gene is TRBD2 (5 bases). Trimming took 3 bases from V and 6 from J, leaving 9 bases between them. The CDR3 contains 12 residues. The germline V gene has CDR1 SQVTM and CDR2 ANQGSEA. CDR3 in amino acids: CSVEVTSNEQFF. For the CDR3, the DNA is TGCAGCGTTGAGGTTACTAGCAATGAGCAGTTCTTC.

This chain joins TRBV6-1 and TRBJ1-1; 7 positions match TRBD1. V shed 1 base, J shed 7 bases, and the junction held 9 bases outside the gene matches. CDR3 length: 15 residues. Germline V gene data show CDR1 as MNHNS and CDR2 as SASEGT. The DNA of the CDR3 is TGTGCCAGCAGTGAAGAGATGGAGGGGGCGGATGAAGCTTTCTTT. It specifies CASSEEMEGADEAFF.